This TCR beta chain was documented in a study of T-cell memory formation after mild COVID-19. Study conclusions and caveats: Cross-reactive memory apparently joined, as some responding clones appeared in pre-infection memory.

TCR alpha and TCR beta cDNA libraries with sample barcodes and UMIs came from 5'RACE using constant-segment primers. One entry per CDR3 protein results from TCRdb running MiXCR on the 5' RACE reads. The repertoire consists of approximately 54,000 distinct CDR3 sequences, with approximately 12% occurring once and the leading ten covering approximately 25%. The V and J ends lost 1 base and 3 bases respectively, with 10 bases between them. The CDR3 runs to 15 residues. Germline V gene data show CDR1 as LGHNA and CDR2 as YSLEER. This clonotype was counted a few times. Its cognate antigen is unknown. The V and J genes are TRBV4-3 and TRBJ1-3; no reliable D call. Source material: PBMCs or a T cell subset sorted from them (not recorded which). The source is a man aged 18 to 30 who had mild COVID-19 (a few samples of this study predate the infection). Cell type and time point are not known. In DNA form, the CDR3 reads TGCGCCAGCAGCCAAGGGGAAGGTGTTGGAAACACCATATATTTT. Residues: CASSQGEGVGNTIYF.